Shown below are 23 T cell receptor beta chains from a single sample sequenced in a study of blood T cells in healthy people across ages. Through a sample-barcoded 5' primer and a J-beta primer mix, a second PCR was run for about 6 to 11 cycles. One entry per CDR3 protein results from TCRdb running MiXCR on the 5' RACE reads. The sample shows fewer than 1,200,000 distinct CDR3 sequences, about 25% of them seen only once. The same sample was also studied in work on T cells of mothers and their children.

Sequenced input: blood. All receptors derive from a girl aged 2 to 9 in good health.

The J gene is TRBJ2-1, the V gene TRBV29-1; TRBD2 is a possible D gene (5 bases). V lost 6 bases and J lost 7, with 10 bases in between. This CDR3 region has 11 residues. From germline, CDR1 is SQVTM and CDR2 ANQGSEA. The CDR3 bases are TGCAGCGTACTACAGCGGAATGAGCAGTTCTTC. It translates to CSVLQRNEQFF.

This clonotype turned up a few times. The chain has TRBV14 and TRBJ2-5, with a possible D match to TRBD1 (6 bases). The end of the DNA aligns better with TRBJ2-1, so the J call may be wrong. This CDR3 region has 15 residues. The germline gives CDR1 SGHDN, CDR2 FVKESK. CDR3 DNA sequence: TGTGCCAGCAGCCAGCCAGGGACCCCCGGACAGGAGCAGTTCTTC. As protein: CASSQPGTPGQEQFF.

The chain is built from TRBV10-3 and TRBJ2-5; 7 bases line up with TRBD1. Trimming cost V 6 bases and J 2 bases; bases outside gene matches: 9. Per germline, CDR1 ENHRY and CDR2 SYGVKD. This CDR3 is 15 amino acids long. The CDR3 DNA reads as TGTGCCATCAGCGCCACAGGGACAGAACAAGAGACCCAGTACTTC. Its protein product is CAISATGTEQETQYF.

This chain uses TRBV4-3 with TRBJ2-5; a weak D match, TRBD1 (6 bases). Gene TRBJ2-7 matches the end of the DNA better, so the J call may be wrong. The V gene's germline CDR1 is LGHNA and CDR2 YSLEER. The CDR3 contains 15 residues. CDR3 region: CASSQGTVGSYEQYF. For the CDR3, the DNA is TGCGCCAGCAGCCAAGGGACAGTTGGCTCCTACGAGCAGTACTTC.

The V gene is TRBV6-2 or TRBV6-3, the J gene TRBJ2-2; no clear D. Germline CDR1 reads MNHEY; CDR2 reads SVGEGT. The CDR3 sequence is 14 residues long. V lost 1 base and J 5 bases, leaving 8 bases between the germline ends. The CDR3 bases are TGTGCCAGCAGTTACTTACTGGGGACCGGGGAGCTGTTTTTT. This sequence encodes CASSYLLGTGELFF.

V usage is TRBV4-3 and J usage is TRBJ2-1, with D uncertain. Gene TRBJ2-7 matches the end of the DNA better, so the J call may be wrong. The CDR3 is 15 amino acids. Germline CDR1 reads LGHNA; CDR2 reads YSLEER. The CDR3 DNA sequence: TGCGCCAGCAGCCATTATAGGGATGGGACCTACGAGCAGTACTTC. This codes for CASSHYRDGTYEQYF.

This clonotype has only a few counts. This sequence joins TRBV7-3 and TRBJ2-2; D remains ambiguous. The CDR3 extends over 14 amino acids. V was clipped by 2 bases and J by 7 bases, with 11 bases between them. Germline lookup yields CDR1 SGHTA and CDR2 FQGTGA. DNA of the CDR3: TGTGCCAGCAGCTTACAACCCCTTAACGGGGAGCTGTTTTTT. Translating gives CASSLQPLNGELFF.

This clonotype was seen a few times. Sequence at one end of the junction differs from germline and may be a read error. The J gene is TRBJ2-1, the V gene TRBV9; 10 positions match TRBD2. The CDR3 loop spans 14 amino acids. Germline lookup yields CDR1 SGDLS and CDR2 YYNGEE. Here the CDR3 reads CASSASGGNKEQFF. The CDR3 region has the DNA TGTGCCAGCAGCGCTAGCGGGGGAAACAAGGAGCAGTTCTTC.

This clonotype was counted between two and nine times. The chain uses TRBV7-2 and TRBJ2-1; 12 nucleotides match TRBD2. This CDR3 is 17 amino acids long. With 1 base clipped from V and 11 bases from J, the junction kept 12 bases outside the gene matches. The germline CDR1 and CDR2 sequences are SGHTA and FQGNSA. The CDR3 region has the DNA TGTGCCAGCAGCTTAGGGGGTCGACTAGCGGGAGTCCATAAGCAGTTCTTC. Translation gives CASSLGGRLAGVHKQFF.

The rearrangement joins TRBV6-2 or TRBV6-3 to TRBJ1-1, with D perhaps TRBD1 (5 bases). V lost 6 bases and J 11 bases, leaving 10 bases between the germline ends. Germline assignment: CDR1 MNHEY and CDR2 SVGEGT. The CDR3 has 10 residues. CDR3 protein: CASSAGSAFF. CDR3 in DNA: TGTGCCAGCAGCGCAGGGTCGGCTTTCTTT.

The chain uses TRBV4-1 and TRBJ1-1; D not certain. Germline CDR1 and CDR2: MGHRA and YSYEKL. CDR3 length equals 16 residues. V was trimmed by 1 base and J by 1 base, leaving 13 bases between them. The CDR3 spells CASSQVTLTRNTEAFF. The CDR3 nucleotides are TGCGCCAGCAGCCAAGTGACGTTGACAAGGAACACTGAAGCTTTCTTT.

This clonotype has a count of ten or more. The chain joins TRBV3-1 to TRBJ1-2; D gene ambiguous. This CDR3 has 16 amino acids. Looked up from germline, CDR1 is LGHDT and CDR2 is YNNKEL (reference sequence). V was shortened by 1 base and J by 0 bases, with 12 bases between the two germline ends. CDR3 sequence reads: CASSQGGGLANYGYTF. The DNA of the CDR3 is TGTGCCAGCAGCCAAGGTGGCGGACTAGCTAACTATGGCTACACCTTC.

In its sample, this clonotype was seen a few times. The CDR3 spells CSARSSPSYEQYF. CDR3 coding DNA: TGCAGTGCTAGATCCTCACCTAGCTACGAGCAGTACTTC. The chain couples TRBV20-1 to TRBJ2-7, with D hard to call. Looked up from germline, CDR1 is DFQATT and CDR2 is SNEGSKA (reference sequence). The CDR3 covers 13 residues. V lost 2 bases, J lost 3 bases, and 11 bases lay in between.

This clonotype was observed a handful of times. The rearrangement joins TRBV12-3 or TRBV12-4 to TRBJ2-5, with D uncertain. The CDR3 totals 13 residues. Trimming stripped 5 bases from V and 5 bases from J, with 12 bases between. CDR3 nucleotides: TGTGCCAGCAGTCCGGTTGTGGCCGAGACCCAGTACTTC. It specifies CASSPVVAETQYF.

This rearrangement joins TRBV10-3 to TRBJ1-1; 7 positions agree with TRBD1. This CDR3 region has 13 residues. Trimming took 7 bases from V and 11 from J; bases not matched to a gene: 13. CDR1 is ENHRY, CDR2 SYGVKD, per germline. The DNA for the CDR3 is TGTGCCATCACGAGGGGCGAGGGGGCGGCGGCTTTCTTT. Encoded protein: CAITRGEGAAAFF.

There are a few counts of this clonotype. This chain joins TRBV5-6 and TRBJ2-5; D possibly corresponds to TRBD1 (7 bases). The CDR3 length is 16 residues. The germline gives CDR1 SGHDT, CDR2 YYEEEE. V dropped 4 bases and J dropped 3 bases, with 19 bases sitting between them. CDR3 loop: CASSLGGWTGKETQYF. The CDR3 coding sequence is TGTGCCAGCAGCCTAGGGGGGTGGACAGGCAAAGAGACCCAGTACTTC.

This clonotype turned up a few times. This chain joins TRBV19 and TRBJ2-4; D gene uncertain. Trimming pared 1 base from V and 7 bases from J, leaving 8 bases between. CDR1 is LNHDA and CDR2 is SQIVND in the germline V gene (reference sequence). This CDR3 comprises 13 residues. The CDR3 bases are TGTGCCAGTAGTATAGCATCCCAGAACATTCAGTACTTC. This translates into CASSIASQNIQYF.

The chain uses TRBV20-1 and TRBJ2-5, with unresolved D. This CDR3 region has 10 residues. Trimming left V 5 bases short and J 3 bases short, with 4 bases between. The germline CDR1 and CDR2 sequences are DFQATT and SNEGSKA (reference sequence). The CDR3 reads CSAFKETQYF. CDR3 nucleotides: TGCAGTGCTTTTAAAGAGACCCAGTACTTC.

The chain joins TRBV24-1 to TRBJ2-7; maybe TRBD2 (6 bases). The V end was cut by 6 bases, the J end by 7 bases, with 15 bases between. The CDR3 is 13 amino acids. CDR1 and CDR2 (germline): KGHDR, SFDVKD. In nucleotides, the CDR3 is TGTGCCACCAGTAGATGGGAAGGAGGGGAGCAGTACTTC. Protein product: CATSRWEGGEQYF.

This clonotype has only a few counts. The chain has TRBV5-1 and TRBJ2-3, with TRBD1 matching 7 bases. V lost 4 bases, J lost 5 bases, and 16 bases stayed unmatched. Germline CDR1 SGHRS, CDR2 YFSETQ. The CDR3 contains 17 residues. For the CDR3, the DNA is TGCGCCAGCAGCCCAACGGCCTGGAAGGGGGCATTAGATACGCAGTATTTT. Amino acids: CASSPTAWKGALDTQYF. Full variable domain (outside the CDR3, taken from reference TRBV5-1 and TRBJ2-3): KAGVTQTPRYLIKTRGQQVTLSCSPISGHRSVSWYQQTPGQGLQFLFEYFSETQRNKGNFPGRFSGRQFSNSRSEMNVSTLELGDSALYLCASSPTAWKGALDTQYFGPGTRLTVL.

This rearrangement joins TRBV5-1 to TRBJ2-7; TRBD1 matches at 12 bases. J lost 4 bases, V lost 0 bases, and 5 bases had no gene match. Per germline, CDR1 SGHRS and CDR2 YFSETQ. The CDR3 is 16 amino acids. CDR3 amino acids: CASSLEGTGGAYEQYF. CDR3 nucleotide sequence: TGCGCCAGCAGCTTGGAAGGGACAGGGGGCGCGTACGAGCAGTACTTC.

As for this clonotype: No DNA is shown, since the ends of the CDR3 on it are uncertain; the CDR3 is the one TCRdb lists. This chain uses TRBV6-2 or TRBV6-3 with TRBJ2-3; the table's D call TRBD1 went unverified against the DNA. The CDR3 length is 22 residues, termini included. CDR1 and CDR2 (germline): MNHEY, SVGEGT. The CDR3 spells CASKKGTGANYGYTFGSDTQYF.

The rearrangement joins TRBV5-6 to TRBJ1-3; no firm D call. Per germline, CDR1 SGHDT and CDR2 YYEEEE. CDR3 length equals 16 residues. V lost 4 bases, J lost 1 base, and 15 bases lay in between. The CDR3 sequence is CASSLLPGDSGNTIYF. The CDR3 DNA is TGTGCCAGCAGCCTCCTGCCCGGTGATTCTGGAAACACCATATATTTT. Variable domain in full (rest from reference TRBV5-6 and TRBJ1-3): DAGVTQSPTHLIKTRGQQVTLRCSPKSGHDTVSWYQQALGQGPQFIFQYYEEEERQRGNFPDRFSGHQFPNYSSELNVNALLLGDSALYLCASSLLPGDSGNTIYFGEGSWLTVV.